This TCR beta chain derives from a study of shared clonotypes between healthy human individuals. This table comes from immunoSEQ multiplex PCR, and its TCRdb copy is limited to in-frame clones, with some not included. The repertoire includes roughly 770,000 clones, 96% of them detected once, and less than 0.25% sits in the top ten. As concerns this clone: Its specificity is not known.

V lost 5 bases and J lost 2; bases outside the gene matches: 7. This CDR3 spans 17 amino acids. Germline-derived CDR1 and CDR2 are SEHNR and FQNEAQ (reference sequence). Naive CD8 populations comprised CD45RO-negative cells positively selected for CCR7, excluding terminally differentiated effector memory CD45RA+ cells. Notes on the study in general: The represented genetic and exposure-history diversity was limited by the small number of donors. What rarefaction showed was incomplete sorted-subset sequencing despite large depth. Memory subsets generally showed smaller estimated richness than naive subsets did. The study found roughly 5% of naive CD4 clonotypes shared across a handful of donors.

Sequenced sample: naive CD8+ T cells sorted from blood. The clonotype originates from a man under 40 in good health. The chain uses TRBV7-9 and TRBJ2-5, with 14 bases matching TRBD2. Here the CDR3 reads CASSPGTSGSRQETQYF. The CDR3 DNA is TGTGCCAGCAGCCCCGGGACTAGCGGGAGTAGGCAAGAGACCCAGTACTTC. The entire variable domain, with the rest obtained from reference TRBV7-9 and TRBJ2-5, is as follows: DTGVSQNPRHKITKRGQNVTFRCDPISEHNRLYWYRQTLGQGPEFLTYFQNEAQLEKSRLLSDRFSAERPKGSFSTLEIQRTEQGDSAMYLCASSPGTSGSRQETQYFGPGTRLLVL.